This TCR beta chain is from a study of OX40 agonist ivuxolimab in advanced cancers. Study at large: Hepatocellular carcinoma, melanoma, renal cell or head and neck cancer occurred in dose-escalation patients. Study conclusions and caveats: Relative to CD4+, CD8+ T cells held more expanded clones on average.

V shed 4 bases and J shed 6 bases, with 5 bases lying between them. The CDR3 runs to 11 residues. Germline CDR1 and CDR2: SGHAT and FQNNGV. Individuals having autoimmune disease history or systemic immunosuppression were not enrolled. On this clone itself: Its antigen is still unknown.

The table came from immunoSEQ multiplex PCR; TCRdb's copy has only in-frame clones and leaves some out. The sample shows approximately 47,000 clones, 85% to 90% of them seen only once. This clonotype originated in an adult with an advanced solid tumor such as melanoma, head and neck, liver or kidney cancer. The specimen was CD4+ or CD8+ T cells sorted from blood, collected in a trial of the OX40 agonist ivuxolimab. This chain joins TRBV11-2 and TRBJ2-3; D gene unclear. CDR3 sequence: CASSYGDTQYF. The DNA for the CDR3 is TGTGCCAGCAGCTATGGGGATACGCAGTATTTT.